Shown below are 5 T cell receptor beta chains from a single sample sequenced in a study of T-cell reconstitution after alpha-beta-depleted transplantation in children. Unique molecular identifiers were incorporated into the prepared TCRbeta library. TCRdb itself ran the PCR reads through MiXCR, one entry per CDR3 protein. The top ten hold 2% to 3% of the sample, which has roughly 350,000 distinct CDR3 sequences, 10% to 13% seen once. This specimen was PBMCs from the stem cell graft donor, taken from the stem cell graft. These receptors were obtained from a human donor who donated a stem cell graft to a child with acute lymphoblastic leukemia.

The sample holds a few counts of this clonotype. The chain links TRBV7-2 to TRBJ2-3; 10 bases agree with TRBD2. In germline, CDR1 is SGHTA, CDR2 FQGNSA. This CDR3 comprises 16 residues. With V trimmed by 6 bases and J by 2 bases, 8 bases remained unmatched. CDR3 coding DNA: TGTGCCAGCAGGCGTAGGACTAGCGGCATCACAGATACGCAGTATTTT. It translates to CASRRRTSGITDTQYF.

The V gene is TRBV16, the J gene TRBJ2-4, with a tentative D call TRBD2 (5 bases). With 1 base removed from V and 11 bases from J, the gap between germline ends came to 9 bases. Germline CDR1 KGHSY, CDR2 FQNENV. CDR3 length: 12 amino acids. The DNA for the CDR3 is TGTGCCAGCAGCCAATTAGGACTTCTTCAGTACTTC. Protein product: CASSQLGLLQYF. The full variable domain, its missing parts supplied by reference TRBV16 and TRBJ2-4, is GEEVAQTPKHLVRGEGQKAKLYCAPIKGHSYVFWYQQVLKNEFKFLISFQNENVFDETGMPKERFSAKCLPNSPCSLEIQATKLEDSAVYFCASSQLGLLQYFGAGTRLSVL.

The chain is built from TRBV4-2 and TRBJ2-1; 7 bases line up with TRBD2. Losses at the gene ends were 4 bases for V and 0 bases for J; bases not matched to a gene: 6. This CDR3 region has 16 residues. CDR1 is LGHNA and CDR2 is YNFKEQ in the germline V gene. CDR3 DNA sequence: TGTGCCAGCAGCCGGGTAACTAGCGCCTCCTACAATGAGCAGTTCTTC. It translates to CASSRVTSASYNEQFF.

V gene TRBV28 combines with J gene TRBJ2-1; the match to TRBD2 covers 13 bases. V dropped 2 bases and J dropped 7; count of bases not matched to a gene: 5. The CDR3 has 16 amino acids. In germline, CDR1 is MDHEN, CDR2 SYDVKM. The CDR3 spells CASSLPTSGRGNEQFF. Written as DNA, the CDR3 is TGTGCCAGCAGTTTACCCACTAGCGGGAGGGGGAATGAGCAGTTCTTC.

In its sample, this clonotype was seen a few times. The chain uses TRBV13 and TRBJ2-1; D may be TRBD1 or TRBD2 (5 bases each). Germline loops: CDR1 PRHDT, CDR2 FYEKMQ (reference sequence). The V and J ends lost 5 bases and 0 bases respectively, with 17 bases between them. This CDR3 contains 17 residues. The CDR3 nucleotides are TGTGCCAGCAGCGCCGAGGGGCGGCAACCCTCCTACAATGAGCAGTTCTTC. Residues: CASSAEGRQPSYNEQFF.